The entry below gives a single T cell receptor beta chain sequence along with its context. The sample is drawn from a study of blood T cell repertoires in COVID-19. Study summary: The study drew acute and convalescent COVID-19 samples from the United States, Italy and Spain. From T cells, B-cell-depleted T cells, or PBMCs came the material, which was cDNA or gDNA.

The CDR3 has 14 residues. J lost 8 bases, V lost 5 bases, and 7 bases had no gene match. The germline V gene has CDR1 MDHEN and CDR2 SYDVKM. Authors' analysis steps: The assay estimated nucleated cells by amplifying reference gene primers. The repertoire was sequenced with immunoSEQ multiplex PCR; TCRdb's copy has only in-frame clones and lacks some. From that table come the V and J calls and clone size; the DNA was used to work out D and trimming. The sample shows 45,000 to 55,000 clones, around 83% of them seen only once. The material sequenced was peripheral blood. This receptor was obtained from a man aged 50 or older with acute or convalescent COVID-19. The V call is TRBV28, the J call TRBJ1-4, with TRBD1 matching 8 bases. CDR3 sequence: CASSTGQGSEKLFF. The CDR3 coding sequence is TGTGCCAGCAGTACCGGACAGGGAAGCGAAAAACTGTTTTTT.